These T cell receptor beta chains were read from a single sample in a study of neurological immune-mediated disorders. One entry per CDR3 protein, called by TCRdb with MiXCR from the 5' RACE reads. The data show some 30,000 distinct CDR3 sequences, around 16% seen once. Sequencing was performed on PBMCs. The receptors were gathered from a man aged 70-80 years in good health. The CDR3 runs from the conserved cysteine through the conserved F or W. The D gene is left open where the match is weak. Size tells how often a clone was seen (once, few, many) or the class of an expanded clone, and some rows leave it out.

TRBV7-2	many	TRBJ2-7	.	TGTGCCAGCAGCTTATCGGGGACGGGATCCTACGAGCAGTACTTC	CASSLSGTGSYEQYF
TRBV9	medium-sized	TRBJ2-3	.	TGTGCCAGCAGCGTAGCACTGGGCGGTTCTAGCACAGATACGCAGTATTTT	CASSVALGGSSTDTQYF
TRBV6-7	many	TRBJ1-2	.	TGTGCCAGCAGTTCCCGGGACACGCCCTATGGCTACACCTTC	CASSSRDTPYGYTF
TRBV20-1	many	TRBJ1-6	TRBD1	TGCAGTGCTAGACCCTGGGACAGGGACTATAATTCACCCCTCCACTTT	CSARPWDRDYNSPLHF
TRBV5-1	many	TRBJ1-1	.	TGCGCCAGCAGCCTGGTTGGGTTCGACACTGAAGCTTTCTTT	CASSLVGFDTEAFF
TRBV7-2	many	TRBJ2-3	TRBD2	TGTGCCAGCAGCTTATTCTCGGGGGGGGGAGATACGCAGTATTTT	CASSLFSGGGDTQYF
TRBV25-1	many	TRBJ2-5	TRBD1	TGTGCCAGCAGTGACGGACAGGTCGTAGCGGAGACCCAGTACTTC	CASSDGQVVAETQYF
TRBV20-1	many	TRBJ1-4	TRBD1	TGCAGTGCTAGAGATCTGCGGGACAGTGCCCCAACTAATGAAAAACTGTTTTTT	CSARDLRDSAPTNEKLFF
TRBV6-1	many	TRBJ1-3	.	TGTGCCAGCACCGCGGGACACCGAAGTCTGTTCTCTGGAAACACCATATATTTT	CASTAGHRSLFSGNTIYF
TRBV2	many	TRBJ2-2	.	TGTGCCAGCAGGGTAGCGGTCGTCACCGGGGAGCTGTTTTTT	CASRVAVVTGELFF
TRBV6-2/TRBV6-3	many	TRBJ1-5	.	TGTGCCAGCAGTACCGGGGGCAGGAGCAATCAGCCCCAGCATTTT	CASSTGGRSNQPQHF
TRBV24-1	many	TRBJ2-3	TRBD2	TGTGCCACCAGTGACGGAGGGACTAGCGGGCGACCTAGCACAGATACGCAGTATTTT	CATSDGGTSGRPSTDTQYF
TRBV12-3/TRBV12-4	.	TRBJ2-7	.	TGTGCCAGCAGTTTAGTTGGCAGGGGCGAGGAGCAGTACTTC	CASSLVGRGEEQYF
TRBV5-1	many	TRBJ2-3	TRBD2	TGCGCCAGCAGCGAGGGACTAGCGGGAGATACGCAGTATTTT	CASSEGLAGDTQYF
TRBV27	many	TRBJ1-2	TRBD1	TGTGCCAGCAGCCGGACAGGGCAGGGGGGCTACACCTTC	CASSRTGQGGYTF
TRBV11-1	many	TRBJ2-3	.	TGTGCCAGCAGCTTACAGGGAACTAGCACAGATACGCAGTATTTT	CASSLQGTSTDTQYF
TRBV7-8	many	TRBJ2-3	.	TGTGCCAGCAGCTCGCTCGGAGTTGTGACTAGCACAGATACGCAGTATTTT	CASSSLGVVTSTDTQYF
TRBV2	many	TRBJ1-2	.	TGTGCCAGCAGTGAATTGGAAGGGCATGCGGGCTACACCTTC	CASSELEGHAGYTF
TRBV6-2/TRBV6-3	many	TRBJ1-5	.	TGTGCCAGCAGTTCTCCCGGGACAAGGAATCAGCCCCAGCATTTT	CASSSPGTRNQPQHF
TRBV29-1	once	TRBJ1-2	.	TGCAGCGTTGAAGATTACGGCATACGTCCTAACTATGGCTACACCTTC	CSVEDYGIRPNYGYTF
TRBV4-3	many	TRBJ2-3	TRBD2	TGCGCCAGCAGCCGGCAGCGGGGGACCGAATATACGCAGTATTTT	CASSRQRGTEYTQYF
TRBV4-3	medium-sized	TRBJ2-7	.	TGCGCCAGCAGCCTTCACCCCCAGAATCTCGAGCAGTACTTC	CASSLHPQNLEQYF
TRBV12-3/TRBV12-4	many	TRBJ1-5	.	TGTGCCAGCAGTCCCCGACAGGTCAGCAATCAGCCCCAGCATTTT	CASSPRQVSNQPQHF
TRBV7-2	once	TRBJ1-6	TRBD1	TGTGCCAGCTGCTTCAGGGGGCAGGCTTCACACCTCCACTTT	CASCFRGQASHLHF
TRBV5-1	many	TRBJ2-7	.	TGCGCCAGCAGCCCGGGAGGGCGGGACAGGGCCTACGAGCAGTACTTC	CASSPGGRDRAYEQYF
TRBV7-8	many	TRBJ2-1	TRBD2	TGTGCCAGCAGCCCGGGACTAGCCGGCAATGAGCAGTTCTTC	CASSPGLAGNEQFF
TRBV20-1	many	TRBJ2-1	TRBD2	TGCAGTGCTAGAGGGGTTAGCGGGGGACATTACAATGAGCAGTTCTTC	CSARGVSGGHYNEQFF
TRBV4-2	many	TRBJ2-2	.	TGTGCCAGCAGCCAAAAGGAGGGGACCGGGGAGCTGTTTTTT	CASSQKEGTGELFF
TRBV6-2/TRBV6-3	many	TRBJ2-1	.	TGTGCCAGCAGTCTAACGACCTCTAGCTCCTACAATGAGCAGTTCTTC	CASSLTTSSSYNEQFF
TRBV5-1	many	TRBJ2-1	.	TGCGCCAGCAGCTTTCAGGGCGGCAATGAGCAGTTCTTC	CASSFQGGNEQFF
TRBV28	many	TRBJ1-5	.	TGTGCCAGCAGACGGGACCCAAATCAGCCCCAGCATTTT	CASRRDPNQPQHF
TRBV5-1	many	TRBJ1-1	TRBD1	TGCGCCAGCAGGGGCGACAGGGGGCTTAGCACTGAAGCTTTCTTT	CASRGDRGLSTEAFF
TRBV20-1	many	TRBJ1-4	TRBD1	TGCAGTGCGAGACAGGGGACCGAAAAACTGTTTTTT	CSARQGTEKLFF
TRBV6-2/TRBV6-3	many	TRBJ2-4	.	TGTGCCAGCAGTTACATTGGAAACATTCAGTACTTC	CASSYIGNIQYF
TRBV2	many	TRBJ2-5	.	TGTGCCAAACCTGGCCGGGACAACCAAGAGACCCAGTACTTC	CAKPGRDNQETQYF
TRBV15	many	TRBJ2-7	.	TGTGCCACCAGCAGAGATGCCAGCTCCTACGAGCAGTACTTC	CATSRDASSYEQYF
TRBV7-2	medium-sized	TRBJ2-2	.	TGTGCCAGCAGCCACCGGGACATGCACACCGGGGAGCTGTTTTTT	CASSHRDMHTGELFF
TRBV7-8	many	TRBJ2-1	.	TGTGCCAGCAGCTCGACCAGGGGCTCCTACAATGAGCAGTTCTTC	CASSSTRGSYNEQFF
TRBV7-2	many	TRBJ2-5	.	TGTGCCAGTAAACAGTCAAGGGACCGGGAGACCCAGTACTTC	CASKQSRDRETQYF
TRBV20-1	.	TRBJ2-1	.	TGCAGTGCTAGAGACCGGGCGGCCTACAATGAAGCGGGGCAGTTCTTC	CSARDRAAYNEAGQFF